This entry is about one TCR beta chain. This clonotype was recorded at least ten times. The specificity of this receptor is unknown. No much larger clone is present one base from it, and per-base qualities are unavailable. The library was built by means of RACE. These reads were obtained on a NextSeq 500. During library preparation, unique molecular identifiers were attached to individual cDNA molecules so that TCRs could be counted quantitatively and reproducibly. From each blood RNA sample, both TCR alpha and TCR beta chains were sequenced. As for the original processing: The median number of TCRs per sample was over 85,000, ranging from 23,224 to 690,600. V, J and CDR3 annotation of the TCR reads was performed with the Decombinator software suite. For the PS versus PT1 abundance plots, all samples were subsampled to the same number of TCRs (28,000). TCRs were defined as expanded if absent before sensitization and observed at least eight times at the 2-week time point. In-frame beta chains were kept once TCRdb had trimmed the public reads at Q25 with fastp and called clones with MiXCR. Rows matching on CDR3 protein sequence are summarized as one entry with the most common DNA and genes. The V and J calls follow TCRdb's processing rather than the paper's. The sample records approximately 90,000 distinct CDR3 sequences, under 15% of which are singletons. Over 2% of the sample is held by the ten biggest clonotypes.

According to the germline V gene, CDR1 reads MNHEY and CDR2 reads SVGAGI. The CDR3 contains 16 residues, cysteine and phenylalanine counted. Just CDR3 DNA is preserved here, 48 bases in frame from base 1. Between the V and J ends, shortened by 3 bases and 4 bases respectively, the junction contains 18 bases. These data belong to a study of human T cells and chemical hapten exposure (dated by TCRdb to about 2021). General notes on the study: For sensitization, 2% DPC in acetone was applied to an approximately 2 cm by approximately 2 cm area of upper inner arm skin. Blood for TCR sequencing was provided by twenty-nine alopecia patients at one to four time points (pre-sensitization, 2, 6 and 24 weeks). Throughout the approximately 25-week study period, patients were also given weekly therapeutic DPC doses on the scalp. The study tracked peripheral blood TCR repertoire changes in vivo during primary and secondary sensitization to the hapten diphenylcyclopropenone (DPC) in alopecia patients. Alopecia areata with under or over 50% scalp involvement, alopecia totalis and alopecia universalis were represented in the patient cohort, which was mostly female. Patch testing was performed on the upper back with Finn chambers containing 0.01% DPC, and the patch tests were scored after 6 days according to International Contact Dermatitis Research Group standards. Blood samples were taken from patients before sensitization (week 0) and at 2, 6 and about 24 weeks after DPC sensitization. Libraries were combined into a pool for sequencing, and differences in TCR yield between samples came mainly from small differences in library volumes within the pool.

The study at large found these results: A positive correlation was found between the number of PT1 expanded TCRs and patch test score, with significance reached at thresholds 8, 16 and 32 but not 4. Expanded TCRs formed significantly more large CDR3 similarity clusters than pre-sensitization or healthy control sets, consistent with antigen-driven responses. The number of TCRs above 1 in 1000 frequency did not change with DPC sensitization; there was no evidence of global repertoire structure alterations. All patients had alopecia, a presumed autoimmune disease, so their immune response might differ from that of healthy individuals. Repeated subsampling changed both the strength of the expansion versus patch-test correlation and the threshold at which the correlation became significant.

The label giving this sample's time point can be read as: patch test 1, 2 weeks after DPC sensitization. Explained via the paper, the treatment or condition label denotes: therapeutic diphenylcyclopropenone sensitization with weekly scalp DPC. At each patch-test visit, blood was drawn before the patch test was applied. Patients were eligible if aged 18 to 70, diagnosed with alopecia and judged suitable for DPC therapy, and pregnant patients were excluded. Total RNA was isolated from unfractionated whole blood collected in Tempus Blood RNA tubes. Sequences were derived from whole blood, sampled in connection with sensitization to the hapten diphenylcyclopropenone (DPC). The source of this sequence is a woman in her 40s with alopecia areata. Some clones in this sample may be carry-over from other donors' samples. The chain links TRBV6-5 with TRBJ1-2, with TRBD1 tentatively as D gene (6 bases match). The DNA sequence is given as TGTGCCAGCAGTTATTACACCCGGACAGCGATCTATGGCTACACCTTC. It codes for CASSYYTRTAIYGYTF.